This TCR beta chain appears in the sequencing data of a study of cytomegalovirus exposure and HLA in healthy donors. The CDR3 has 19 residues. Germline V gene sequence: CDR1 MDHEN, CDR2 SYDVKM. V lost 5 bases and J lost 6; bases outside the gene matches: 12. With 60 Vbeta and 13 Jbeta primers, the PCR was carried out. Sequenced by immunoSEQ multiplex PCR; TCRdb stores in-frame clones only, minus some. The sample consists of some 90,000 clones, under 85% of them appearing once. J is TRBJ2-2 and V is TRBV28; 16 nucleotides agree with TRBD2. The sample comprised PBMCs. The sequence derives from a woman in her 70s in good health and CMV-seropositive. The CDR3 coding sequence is TGTGCCAGCAGTCCCTCGGGACTAGCGGGAGGGACTCGGCCCGGGGAGCTGTTTTTT. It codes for CASSPSGLAGGTRPGELFF.